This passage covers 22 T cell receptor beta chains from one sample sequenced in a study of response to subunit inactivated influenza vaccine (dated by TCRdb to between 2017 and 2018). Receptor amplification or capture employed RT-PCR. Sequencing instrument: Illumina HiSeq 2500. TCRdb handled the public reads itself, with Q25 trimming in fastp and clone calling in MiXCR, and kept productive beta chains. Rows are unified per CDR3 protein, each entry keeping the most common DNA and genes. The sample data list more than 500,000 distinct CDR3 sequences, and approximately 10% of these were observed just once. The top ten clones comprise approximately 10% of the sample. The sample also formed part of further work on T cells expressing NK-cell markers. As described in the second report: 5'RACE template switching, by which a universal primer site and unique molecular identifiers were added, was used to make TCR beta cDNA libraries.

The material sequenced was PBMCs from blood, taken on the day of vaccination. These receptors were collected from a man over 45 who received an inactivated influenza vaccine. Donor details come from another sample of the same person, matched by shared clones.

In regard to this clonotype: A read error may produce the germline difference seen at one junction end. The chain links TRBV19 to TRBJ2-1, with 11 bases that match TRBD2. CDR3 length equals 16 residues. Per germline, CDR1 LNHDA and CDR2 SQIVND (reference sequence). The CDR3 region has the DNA TGTTCCAGTAGTATTCTAGCGGGAGGTGTAGGCAATGAGCAGTTCTTC. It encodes CSSSILAGGVGNEQFF.

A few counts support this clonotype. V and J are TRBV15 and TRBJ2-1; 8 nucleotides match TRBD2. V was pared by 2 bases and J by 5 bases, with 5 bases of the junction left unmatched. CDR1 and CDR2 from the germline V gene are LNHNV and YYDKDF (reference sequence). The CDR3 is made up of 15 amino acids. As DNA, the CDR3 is TGTGCCACCAGCAGACAGCGGGAGAATAACAATGAGCAGTTCTTC. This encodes CATSRQRENNNEQFF. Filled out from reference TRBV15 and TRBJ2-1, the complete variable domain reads DAMVIQNPRYQVTQFGKPVTLSCSQTLNHNVMYWYQQKSSQAPKLLFHYYDKDFNNEADTPDNFQSRRPNTSFCFLDIRSPGLGDTAMYLCATSRQRENNNEQFFGPGTRLTVL.

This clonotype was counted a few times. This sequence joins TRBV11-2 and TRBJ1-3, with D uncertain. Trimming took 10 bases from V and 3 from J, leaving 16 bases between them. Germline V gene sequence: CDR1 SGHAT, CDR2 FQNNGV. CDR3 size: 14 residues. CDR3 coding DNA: TGTGCCATCCGGAGGAGTCGAAGTGGAAACACCATATATTTT. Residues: CAIRRSRSGNTIYF.

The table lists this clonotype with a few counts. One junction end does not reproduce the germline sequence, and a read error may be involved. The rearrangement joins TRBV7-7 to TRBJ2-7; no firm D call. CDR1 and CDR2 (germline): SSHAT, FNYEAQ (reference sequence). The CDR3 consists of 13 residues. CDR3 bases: TGTGCTAGCAGCTCCTTTGACGGATACGAGCAGTACTTC. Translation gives CASSSFDGYEQYF.

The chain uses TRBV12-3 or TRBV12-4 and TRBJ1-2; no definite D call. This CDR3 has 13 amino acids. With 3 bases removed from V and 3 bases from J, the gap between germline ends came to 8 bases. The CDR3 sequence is CASSFRHHYGYTF. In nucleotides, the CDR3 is TGTGCCAGCAGTTTTCGACACCACTATGGCTACACCTTC.

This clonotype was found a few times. DNA for the CDR3: TGCAGCGCCGGCGGTATAGCCAAAAACATTCAGTACTTC. This codes for CSAGGIAKNIQYF. The chain combines TRBV20-1 with TRBJ2-4, with D unclear. Germline assignment: CDR1 DFQATT and CDR2 SNEGSKA (reference sequence). The CDR3 is 13 amino acids.

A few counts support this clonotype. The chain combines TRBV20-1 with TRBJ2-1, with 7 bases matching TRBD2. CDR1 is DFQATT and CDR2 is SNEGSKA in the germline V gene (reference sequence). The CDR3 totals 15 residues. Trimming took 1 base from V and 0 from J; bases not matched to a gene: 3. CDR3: CSARARTSSYNEQFF. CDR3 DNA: TGCAGTGCTAGAGCCAGGACTAGCTCCTACAATGAGCAGTTCTTC.

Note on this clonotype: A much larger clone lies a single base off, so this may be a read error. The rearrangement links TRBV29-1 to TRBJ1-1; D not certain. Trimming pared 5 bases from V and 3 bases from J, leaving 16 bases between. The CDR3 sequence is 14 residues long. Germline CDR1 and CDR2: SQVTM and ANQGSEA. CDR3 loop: CSVKRNLRDTEAFF. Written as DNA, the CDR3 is TGCAGCGTTAAGCGAAACCTGCGGGACACTGAAGCTTTCTTT.

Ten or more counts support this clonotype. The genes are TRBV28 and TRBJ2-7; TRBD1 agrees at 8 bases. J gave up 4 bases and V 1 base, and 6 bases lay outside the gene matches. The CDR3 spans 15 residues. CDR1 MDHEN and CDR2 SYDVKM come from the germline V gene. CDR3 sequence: CASSLSGQGAYEQYF. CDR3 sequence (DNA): TGTGCCAGCAGTTTATCTGGCCAGGGGGCTTACGAGCAGTACTTC. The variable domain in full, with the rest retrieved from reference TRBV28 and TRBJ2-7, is DVKVTQSSRYLVKRTGEKVFLECVQDMDHENMFWYRQDPGLGLRLIYFSYDVKMKEKGDIPEGYSVSREKKERFSLILESASTNQTSMYLCASSLSGQGAYEQYFGPGTRLTVT.

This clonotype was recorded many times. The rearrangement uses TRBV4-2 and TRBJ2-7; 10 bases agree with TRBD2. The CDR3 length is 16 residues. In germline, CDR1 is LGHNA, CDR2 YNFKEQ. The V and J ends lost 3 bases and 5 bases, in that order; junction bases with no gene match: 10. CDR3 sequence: CASSQVSGRILHEQYF. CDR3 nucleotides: TGTGCCAGCAGCCAGGTTAGCGGGAGGATTCTCCACGAGCAGTACTTC.

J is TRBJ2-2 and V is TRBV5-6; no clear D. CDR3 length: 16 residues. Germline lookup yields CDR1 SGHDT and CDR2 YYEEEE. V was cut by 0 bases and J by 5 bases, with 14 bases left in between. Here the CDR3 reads CASSLVAEIRTGELFF. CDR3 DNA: TGTGCCAGCAGCTTGGTGGCAGAGATAAGGACCGGGGAGCTGTTTTTT. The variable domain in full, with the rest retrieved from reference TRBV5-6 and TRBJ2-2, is DAGVTQSPTHLIKTRGQQVTLRCSPKSGHDTVSWYQQALGQGPQFIFQYYEEEERQRGNFPDRFSGHQFPNYSSELNVNALLLGDSALYLCASSLVAEIRTGELFFGEGSRLTVL.

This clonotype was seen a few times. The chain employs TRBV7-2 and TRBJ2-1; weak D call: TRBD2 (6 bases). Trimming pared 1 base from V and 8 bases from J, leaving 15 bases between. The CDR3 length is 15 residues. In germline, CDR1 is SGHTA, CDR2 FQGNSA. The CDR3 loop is CASSLVGASEDEQFF. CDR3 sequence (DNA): TGTGCCAGCAGCTTAGTTGGGGCTAGCGAGGATGAGCAGTTCTTC.

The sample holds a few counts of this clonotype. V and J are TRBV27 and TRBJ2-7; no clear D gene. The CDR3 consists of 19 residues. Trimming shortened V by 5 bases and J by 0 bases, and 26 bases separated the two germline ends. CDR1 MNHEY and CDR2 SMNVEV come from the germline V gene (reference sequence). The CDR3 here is CASSPSQTRLQLSSYEQYF. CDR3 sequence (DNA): TGTGCCAGCAGTCCGTCACAGACCCGATTACAGCTGAGCTCCTACGAGCAGTACTTC.

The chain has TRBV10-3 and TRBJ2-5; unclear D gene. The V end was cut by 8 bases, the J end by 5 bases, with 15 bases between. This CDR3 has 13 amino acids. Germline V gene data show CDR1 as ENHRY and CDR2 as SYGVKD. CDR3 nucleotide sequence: TGTGCCATCGCCGTCGGAGTGGGGGAGACCCAGTACTTC. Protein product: CAIAVGVGETQYF.

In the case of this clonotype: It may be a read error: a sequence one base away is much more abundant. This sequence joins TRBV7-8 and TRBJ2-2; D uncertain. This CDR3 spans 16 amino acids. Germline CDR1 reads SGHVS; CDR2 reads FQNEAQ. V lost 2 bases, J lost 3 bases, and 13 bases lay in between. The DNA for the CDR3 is TGTGCCAGCAGCTTACCGGCTGTTGGAGACACCGGGGAGCTGTTTTTT. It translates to CASSLPAVGDTGELFF.

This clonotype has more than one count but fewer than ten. DNA for the CDR3: TGTGCCACCAGCAGAGATTATGGCGGCTCCTACGAGCAGTACTTC. Its translation is CATSRDYGGSYEQYF. The chain uses TRBV15 and TRBJ2-7; D remains ambiguous. Germline loops: CDR1 LNHNV, CDR2 YYDKDF (reference sequence). Between the trimmed V and J ends, which lost 0 bases and 0 bases, there was a span of 9 bases. The CDR3 is made up of 15 amino acids.

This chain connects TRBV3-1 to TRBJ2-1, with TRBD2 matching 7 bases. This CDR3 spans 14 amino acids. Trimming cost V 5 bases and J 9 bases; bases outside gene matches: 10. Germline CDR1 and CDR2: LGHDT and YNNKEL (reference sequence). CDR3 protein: CASSSWTSSGEQFF. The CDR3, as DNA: TGTGCCAGCAGCTCCTGGACTAGTTCTGGTGAGCAGTTCTTC.

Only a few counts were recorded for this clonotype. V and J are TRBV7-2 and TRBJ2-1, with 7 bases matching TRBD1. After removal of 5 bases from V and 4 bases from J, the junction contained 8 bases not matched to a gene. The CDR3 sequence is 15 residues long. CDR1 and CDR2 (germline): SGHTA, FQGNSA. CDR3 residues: CASSRGGTAYNEQFF. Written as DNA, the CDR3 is TGTGCCAGCAGCCGAGGGGGCACTGCGTACAATGAGCAGTTCTTC.

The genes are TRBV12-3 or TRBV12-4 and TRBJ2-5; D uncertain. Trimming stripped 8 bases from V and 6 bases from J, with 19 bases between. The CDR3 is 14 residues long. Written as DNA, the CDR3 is TGTGCCAGCTCCCGGTGGTCCGGGCATAAGACCCAGTACTTC. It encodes CASSRWSGHKTQYF.

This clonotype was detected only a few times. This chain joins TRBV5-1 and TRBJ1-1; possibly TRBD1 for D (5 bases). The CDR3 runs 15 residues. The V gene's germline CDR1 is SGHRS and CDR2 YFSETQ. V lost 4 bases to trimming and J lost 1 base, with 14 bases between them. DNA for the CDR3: TGCGCCAGCAGCCCAAATGTCGGGACGAACACTGAAGCTTTCTTT. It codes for CASSPNVGTNTEAFF. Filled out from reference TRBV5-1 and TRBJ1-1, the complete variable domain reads KAGVTQTPRYLIKTRGQQVTLSCSPISGHRSVSWYQQTPGQGLQFLFEYFSETQRNKGNFPGRFSGRQFSNSRSEMNVSTLELGDSALYLCASSPNVGTNTEAFFGQGTRLTVV.

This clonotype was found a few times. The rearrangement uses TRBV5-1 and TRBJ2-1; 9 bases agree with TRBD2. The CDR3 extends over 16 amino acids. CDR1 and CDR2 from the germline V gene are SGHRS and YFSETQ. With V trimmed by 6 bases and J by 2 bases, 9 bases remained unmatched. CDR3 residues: CASTSATSGAYNEQFF. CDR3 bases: TGCGCCAGCACCTCGGCGACTAGCGGAGCCTACAATGAGCAGTTCTTC.

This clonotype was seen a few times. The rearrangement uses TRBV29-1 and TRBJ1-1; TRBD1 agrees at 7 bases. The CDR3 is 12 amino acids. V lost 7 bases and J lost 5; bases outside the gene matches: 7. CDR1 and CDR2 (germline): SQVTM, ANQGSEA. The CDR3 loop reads CSARDSTTEAFF. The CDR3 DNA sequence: TGCAGCGCGCGGGACAGTACTACTGAAGCTTTCTTT.